Given below is one TCR beta chain in context. This clonotype was detected many times. Its binding antigen is unknown. Base qualities are not at hand, and no much larger clone is one base apart. The data originate from a study of T-cell reconstitution after alpha-beta-depleted transplantation in children (dated by TCRdb to about 2016). Turning to the overall study: The study quantitatively tracked T-cell immune reconstitution after TCRalphabeta/CD19-depleted allogeneic hematopoietic cell transplantation in children using TCR repertoire profiling. Results the study describes overall, beyond this receptor: The apparently early recovery of alphabetaT-cell counts about two months after transplant reportedly depended on only several hundred rapidly expanded clones that came from non-depleted graft cells. Hyperexpanded clone frequencies declined over subsequent months; after one year, T-cell counts and TCRbeta diversity were mostly attributed to newly produced T cells. In some patients, the high TCRbeta diversity seen at day 60 was put down to recipient T cells and intrathymic progenitors that had survived conditioning.

V ends up 0 bases short and J 4 bases short, with an unmatched junction base count of 11. Including the terminal cysteine and phenylalanine, the CDR3 comprises 16 residues. CDR3 DNA is the only sequence kept; it has 48 bases, read in frame from the first base. The germline V gene (reference sequence) sets CDR1 to DFQATT and CDR2 to SNEGSKA. Preparation of the library involved PCR. The sequencing machine was an Illumina HiSeq 2500. To normalize quantification of the TCRbeta repertoire, the TCR libraries were built with molecular barcoding that relied on unique molecular identifiers. TCRdb took the public reads, trimmed them with fastp at Q25, ran MiXCR for clone calling and kept in-frame beta chains. Rows are combined by CDR3 protein, so each entry shows the most common genes and DNA. Here the sample has over 150,000 distinct CDR3 sequences; roughly 6.3% occur a single time. The ten largest clonotypes hold 4.5% of the sample.

Interpreted using the paper, the treatment or condition label stands for: allogeneic hematopoietic cell transplantation with graft depleted of TCRalphabeta T cells and CD19 B cells. Transplant recipients were children who received TCRalphabeta/CD19-depleted allogeneic hematopoietic cell grafts. The V and J segments used are TRBV20-1 and TRBJ2-5, with 7 bases matching TRBD1. The TCR comes from a girl less than two years old with combined immunodeficiency, due to receive a stem cell transplant. The input for sequencing was PBMCs, taken before TCRalphabeta/CD19-depleted stem cell transplant. CDR3 protein: CSARDILRQGRETQYF. The base sequence is TGCAGTGCTAGAGACATACTGCGACAGGGCCGAGAGACCCAGTACTTC.